What follows describes a single T cell receptor (beta chain). The antigen is unknown. CD45RO-CCR7+CD27+CD95- was the phenotype of naive CD8+ T cells. The CDR3 runs 15 residues. Germline loops: CDR1 MDHEN, CDR2 SYDVKM. This sample is drawn from a study of CXCR3-negative and CXCR3-positive naive CD8 T cells. General observations from the study: Freshly isolated PBMCs were used in most assays, given partial CXCR3 loss after freezing. Naive cells with CXCR3 showed TRB CDR3s that were more hydrophobic than those in CXCR3-negative naive cells. Each naive subset displayed comparably high diversity, whereas memory CD8+ cells displayed much lower diversity. With respect to TRBV-TRBJ usage, naive CXCR3-negative and CXCR3-positive cells were similar; memory differed.

All TRB cDNA libraries came from 5' RACE performed with UMI labels. TCRdb re-called the 5' RACE reads; every CDR3 protein appears as one record, without DNA. The listing contains 100,000 to 150,000 distinct CDR3 sequences. Input material: naive CXCR3+ CD8+ T cells from blood. As to subset: CD45RO-CCR7+CD27+CD95- naive CD8+ T cells expressing CXCR3 (TNR3+). The sequence was collected from a human donor in good health. Some clones in this sample may be carry-over from other donors' samples. This sequence joins TRBV28 and TRBJ2-5; TCRdb proposes TRBD1, but this gene call is untestable without DNA. The CDR3 sequence: CASSFQGARWETQYF.